Listed below are T cell receptor beta chains from one sample, sequenced in a study of control samples from healthy donors and cancer patients. Only in-frame clones appear in the TCRdb table, and some are missing; sequencing was by immunoSEQ multiplex PCR. The sample has roughly 52,000 clones, roughly 94% seen once. Source material: blood. These receptors were obtained from a man younger than 45 in good health. Each CDR3 is given with its conserved first and last residue. The D gene is left open where the match is weak. Where a row states a size, it is once, few, many or the class of an expanded clone; other rows omit it.

size	V	J	D	DNA	CDR3
-	TRBV3-1/TRBV3-2	TRBJ2-1	-	TGTGCCAGCAGCCTGTCCAGCAATGAGCAGTTCTTC	CASSLSSNEQFF
few	TRBV24-1	TRBJ1-5	-	TGTGCCACCAGTGGGAGCGGGGGGAGCAATCAGCCCCAGCATTTT	CATSGSGGSNQPQHF
-	TRBV3-1/TRBV3-2	TRBJ2-5	TRBD2	TGTGCCAGCAGCCGGACACTAGCGACTCAAGAGACCCAGTACTTC	CASSRTLATQETQYF
-	TRBV5-6	TRBJ2-6	-	TGTGCCAGCATGCACAGGGGGGGGAACTCTGGGGCCAACGTCCTGACTTTC	CASMHRGGNSGANVLTF
-	TRBV7-9	TRBJ1-2	TRBD1	TGTGCCAGCAGCTTAGCGCGGGGGGACAGCGGCTACACCTTC	CASSLARGDSGYTF
-	TRBV2	TRBJ2-6	TRBD2	TGTGCCAGCACCCTGACTAGCAAAAGCGTCCTGACTTTC	CASTLTSKSVLTF
-	TRBV6-1	TRBJ1-3	-	TGTGCCAGCAGTGAGGAACAGGGTGACCTAAACACCATATATTTT	CASSEEQGDLNTIYF
few	TRBV24-1	TRBJ2-5	TRBD1	TGTGCCACCAGTGATCCCGGGACAGGGGGTTTTCAAGAGACCCAGTACTTC	CATSDPGTGGFQETQYF
-	TRBV5-1	TRBJ1-4	-	TGCGCCAGCAGCTTTCAGGTTTCGGATGAAAAACTGTTTTTT	CASSFQVSDEKLFF
once	TRBV24-1	TRBJ2-2	TRBD2	TGTGCCACCAGTGATCTAGCGGGAGATGCCGGGGAGCTGTTTTTT	CATSDLAGDAGELFF
once	TRBV29-1	TRBJ2-5	TRBD1	TGCAGCGTTGGAGGGGGGCGGGGACAGGGACGCGAGACCCAGTACTTC	CSVGGGRGQGRETQYF
-	TRBV2	TRBJ1-1	-	TGTGCCAGCAGTGGTCAGGGTCGGACTGAAGCTTTCTTT	CASSGQGRTEAFF
-	TRBV14	TRBJ2-3	-	TGTGCCAGCAGCAAAGGGTTATCAGGGTCAGATACGCAGTATTTT	CASSKGLSGSDTQYF
once	TRBV5-5	TRBJ1-5	-	TGTGCCAGCAGCTTGGGACCGAGCAATCAGCCCCAGCATTTT	CASSLGPSNQPQHF
-	TRBV28	TRBJ1-1	-	TGTGCCAGCAGTTTATTGGGGGGGGGCACTGAAGCTTTCTTT	CASSLLGGGTEAFF
once	TRBV9	TRBJ2-1	TRBD2	TGTGCCAGCAGCGGAGGGACTAGCGGCTCCTACAATGAGCAGTTCTTC	CASSGGTSGSYNEQFF
-	TRBV3-1/TRBV3-2	TRBJ1-1	-	TGTGCCAGCAGCCTTTCTGGAGTGAACACTGAAGCTTTCTTT	CASSLSGVNTEAFF
-	TRBV12-5	TRBJ2-7	-	TGTGCTAGTGGTCCTTGGATCTACGAGCAGTACTTC	CASGPWIYEQYF
-	TRBV25-1	TRBJ1-2	-	TGTGCCAGCAGTTCGTCTGTGACACCTAATAACTATGGCTACACCTTC	CASSSSVTPNNYGYTF
-	TRBV7-9	TRBJ1-1	TRBD1	TGTGCCAGCATCCGGGACAGTTCACTAAGCACTGAAGCTTTCTTT	CASIRDSSLSTEAFF
-	TRBV9	TRBJ2-5	-	TGTGCCAGCAGCGCCTCAATCAAACTAGGGGGGAGGGAGACCCAGTACTTC	CASSASIKLGGRETQYF
-	TRBV30	TRBJ2-5	TRBD1	TGTGCCTGGAGTCGCGGGACAGGCCAAGAGACCCAGTACTTC	CAWSRGTGQETQYF
-	TRBV19	TRBJ2-3	-	TGTGCCAGTAGTATGTTTGGGACGACACGGACTAGCACAGATACGCAGTATTTT	CASSMFGTTRTSTDTQYF
-	TRBV4-1	TRBJ2-4	-	TGCGCCAGCAGCCAAGATCCCGGGCAAAGGGTTCAGTACTTC	CASSQDPGQRVQYF
-	TRBV6-5	TRBJ2-2	-	TGTGCCAGCAGTTACACCGCCACAACAGGAACCGGGGAGCTGTTTTTT	CASSYTATTGTGELFF
once	TRBV5-1	TRBJ1-6	-	TGCGCCAGCAGCTTCGGGACTGTGATTAATTCACCCCTCCACTTT	CASSFGTVINSPLHF
-	TRBV7-7	TRBJ2-3	TRBD1	TGTGCTAGCAGCTGGGACAGGGGGCCAGGCACAGATACGCAGTATTTT	CASSWDRGPGTDTQYF
-	TRBV6-5	TRBJ2-7	-	TGTGCCAGCAGACCGGGTGGGTACGAGCAGTACTTC	CASRPGGYEQYF
-	TRBV28	TRBJ1-4	-	TGTGCCAGCAGTTTGGAGACCGGCTCATGGGTTGGAAAACTGTTTTTT	CASSLETGSWVGKLFF
-	TRBV11-2	TRBJ2-3	-	TGTGCCAGCAGCTTGTCTACCGGAGCCGATACGCAGTATTTT	CASSLSTGADTQYF
-	TRBV7-2	TRBJ1-5	-	TGTGCCAGCAGCTTATCGCAGGGTCTTCCTCAGCCCCAGCATTTT	CASSLSQGLPQPQHF
-	TRBV12-3/TRBV12-4	TRBJ1-2	-	TGTGCCAGCAGTTTTCGGGTAGGCGATGGCTACACCTTC	CASSFRVGDGYTF